Listed here are 22 T cell receptor beta chains from one sample, sequenced in a study of T cells expressing NK-cell markers. TCRdb reprocessed the 5' RACE reads; each CDR3 protein has one entry and no DNA is given. The data show roughly 430,000 distinct CDR3 sequences, and the top ten clones hold more than 7%. The sample was blood T cells: a sorted CD56 or NKG2C T cell subset, CD4+ or CD8+ T cells, or bulk PBMC T cells (not recorded which). These TCRs come from a woman aged 18 to 75 in good health.

The gene calls are TRBV4-3 and TRBJ2-1. CDR1 is LGHNA and CDR2 is YSLEER in the germline V gene. This CDR3 is 14 amino acids long. The CDR3 protein is CASSQTLGVREQFF.

The chain has TRBV7-6 and TRBJ1-2; TCRdb names TRBD1, which stays unverified in the absence of DNA. The CDR3 loop spans 14 amino acids. Per germline, CDR1 SGHVS and CDR2 FNYEAQ. The CDR3 loop reads CASSSLGTGYGYTF.

This rearrangement joins TRBV5-1 to TRBJ1-1; lacking DNA, the TRBD1 call made by TCRdb goes unchecked. Germline lookup yields CDR1 SGHRS and CDR2 YFSETQ. The CDR3 has 15 amino acids. The CDR3 sequence: CASSLDSRGVTEAFF.

The gene calls are TRBV7-2 and TRBJ1-1. CDR1 and CDR2 (germline): SGHTA, FQGNSA. The CDR3 is 14 residues long. The CDR3 loop is CASSGGRPHTEAFF.

The chain employs TRBV19 and TRBJ2-2; the TCRdb D gene call, TRBD2, has no DNA to confirm it. Germline V gene data show CDR1 as LNHDA and CDR2 as SQIVND (reference sequence). The CDR3 covers 14 residues. The CDR3 loop reads CASGTSGYTGELFF.

The V call is TRBV29-1, the J call TRBJ2-3; the D call from TCRdb, TRBD2, cannot be confirmed without DNA. The germline gives CDR1 SQVTM, CDR2 ANQGSEA. This CDR3 spans 14 amino acids. The CDR3 loop reads CSVLPSGPWGTQYF.

The chain joins TRBV7-8 to TRBJ2-3. The CDR3 is made up of 15 amino acids. Per germline, CDR1 SGHVS and CDR2 FQNEAQ. This CDR3 reads CASSLVGGRTDTQYF.

This chain connects TRBV29-1 to TRBJ2-3; the D gene TCRdb calls, TRBD2, cannot be checked with no DNA. The germline gives CDR1 SQVTM, CDR2 ANQGSEA. The CDR3 runs 14 residues. The CDR3 reads CSGMTSGRGDTQYF.

The V and J genes are TRBV4-3 and TRBJ2-1. This CDR3 region has 13 residues. Germline V gene lookup returns CDR1 LGHNA and CDR2 YSLEER. CDR3 residues: CASSQEWDNEQFF.

The chain carries TRBV9 and TRBJ2-1; the D call from TCRdb, TRBD2, cannot be confirmed without DNA. The length of the CDR3 is 19 residues. Germline CDR1 is SGDLS and CDR2 is YYNGEE. CDR3 residues: CASSLTSGSLPSSANEQFF. Full variable domain (rest looked up from reference TRBV9 and TRBJ2-1): DSGVTQTPKHLITATGQRVTLRCSPRSGDLSVYWYQQSLDQGLQFLIQYYNGEERAKGNILERFSAQQFPDLHSELNLSSLELGDSALYFCASSLTSGSLPSSANEQFFGPGTRLTVL.

The chain uses TRBV18 and TRBJ2-5; TCRdb names TRBD1, which stays unverified in the absence of DNA. The CDR3 length is 13 residues. Germline values: CDR1 KGHSH, CDR2 LQKENI. The CDR3 loop reads CASSPQQGETQYF.

V gene TRBV5-1 combines with J gene TRBJ2-1; TCRdb designates TRBD2, a call that cannot be tested without DNA. Germline V CDR1 and CDR2: SGHRS, YFSETQ. This CDR3 region has 15 residues. The CDR3 protein is CASSATSGSYNEQFF.

This chain connects TRBV5-6 to TRBJ1-2. The CDR3 runs 14 residues. The germline gives CDR1 SGHDT, CDR2 YYEEEE. The CDR3 loop reads CASSLPPEGYGYTF.

V is TRBV2 and J is TRBJ1-5. The CDR3 consists of 19 residues. Germline V gene sequence: CDR1 SNHLY, CDR2 FYNNEI. CDR3 residues: CASSEGWTVRRGLNQPQHF.

The V and J genes are TRBV3-1 and TRBJ2-1; the D call of TRBD2 rests on TCRdb alone, since no DNA is present to check it. Germline CDR1 is LGHDT and CDR2 is YNNKEL (reference sequence). The CDR3 is 11 amino acids. The CDR3 reads CASRGGREQFF.

The V call is TRBV4-2, the J call TRBJ2-7; TCRdb reports TRBD2, a call that lacks DNA to check it against. CDR1 LGHNA and CDR2 YNFKEQ come from the germline V gene. The CDR3 sequence is 16 residues long. The CDR3 is CASSQETGGSVYEQYF.

This CDR3 reads CASSLRFRDSGELFF. The chain employs TRBV27 and TRBJ2-2; TCRdb names TRBD1, which stays unverified in the absence of DNA. The CDR3 consists of 15 residues. Per the germline V gene, CDR1 is MNHEY and CDR2 is SMNVEV (reference sequence).

The chain combines TRBV20-1 with TRBJ1-3. The CDR3 sequence is 14 residues long. Germline V gene lookup returns CDR1 DFQATT and CDR2 SNEGSKA (reference sequence). Here the CDR3 reads CSAADVSSGNTIYF.

J is TRBJ2-2 and V is TRBV20-1. There are 15 residues in the CDR3. Germline V gene sequence: CDR1 DFQATT, CDR2 SNEGSKA (reference sequence). CDR3 residues: CSAARSGPNTGELFF.

The V gene is TRBV5-1, the J gene TRBJ2-1; TCRdb reports TRBD1, a call that lacks DNA to check it against. The CDR3 is 13 residues long. Germline V lookup: CDR1 SGHRS, CDR2 YFSETQ. CDR3 sequence: CASTSGTTIEQFF.

This CDR3 is CASSTRQVNSNSPLHF. The rearrangement uses TRBV7-2 and TRBJ1-6; the TCRdb D gene call, TRBD1, has no DNA to confirm it. Per the germline V gene, CDR1 is SGHTA and CDR2 is FQGNSA. The CDR3 length is 16 residues.

The V and J genes are TRBV14 and TRBJ2-2. CDR1 is SGHDN and CDR2 is FVKESK in the germline V gene. This CDR3 comprises 14 residues. The CDR3 protein is CASTPRVYTGELFF. The full variable domain, in which reference TRBV14 and TRBJ2-2 provide the parts outside the CDR3, is EAGVTQFPSHSVIEKGQTVTLRCDPISGHDNLYWYRRVMGKEIKFLLHFVKESKQDESGMPNNRFLAERTGGTYSTLKVQPAELEDSGVYFCASTPRVYTGELFFGEGSRLTVL.